These 2 T cell receptor beta chains were all obtained from the same sample, sequenced in a study of blood T cell repertoires in COVID-19. The table came from immunoSEQ multiplex PCR; TCRdb's copy has only in-frame clones and leaves some out. Seen here are 150,000 to 200,000 clones, around nine tenths observed once, and the top ten hold roughly 3.9%. Source material: peripheral blood. The receptors come from a man younger than 30 with active or convalescent COVID-19.

The chain employs TRBV11-3 and TRBJ2-2; 8 nucleotides align to TRBD1. The CDR3 is made up of 16 amino acids. After removal of 5 bases from V and 5 bases from J, the junction contained 10 bases not matched to a gene. The V gene's germline CDR1 is SGHNT and CDR2 YENEEA. The DNA for the CDR3 is TGTGCCAGCAGCGACCCAGGGGGCGTCAGGACCGGGGAGCTGTTTTTT. It translates to CASSDPGGVRTGELFF.

This clone was picked up one time. The chain has TRBV5-4 and TRBJ2-1, with 11 bases lining up with TRBD2. Germline V CDR1 and CDR2: SGHNT, YYREEE (reference sequence). The CDR3 totals 17 residues. V shed 4 bases, J shed 4 bases, and the junction held 10 bases outside the gene matches. This chain's CDR3 is CASSLGTSGGVYNEQFF. In nucleotides, the CDR3 is TGTGCCAGCAGCCTGGGCACTAGCGGGGGCGTTTACAATGAGCAGTTCTTC.